This entry is about one TCR beta chain. The clone's antigen remains unknown. Base qualities are not provided; no much larger clone lies one nucleotide away. TCRbeta CDR3 regions were amplified from genomic DNA using the immunoSEQ Assay, a bias-controlled multiplex PCR. As for how the authors treated the data: The number of nucleated cells in each sample was estimated by amplification of reference gene primers within the assay. To quantify the absolute abundance of each unique TCRbeta CDR3 rearrangement, sequence reads were collapsed and filtered. For each sample, productive Simpson clonality was calculated as the square root of Simpson's diversity index across productive rearrangements. Drawn from immuneACCESS, this table holds only the in-frame rearrangements with V and J called that TCRdb kept. Clones are partly lost; checked studies trace under half to an unresolved V gene and leave the rest unexplained. Clonal size and the V and J genes are those of that table, whereas D and trimming came from the DNA. This sample gives under 250,000 clones in total; roughly 80% of them show up just once. In total, the top ten clones hold more than 7% of the sample.

The data stem from a study of blood T cell repertoires in COVID-19 (dated by TCRdb to 2019 to 2021). Study-wide context: Samples from collaborators originated in the United States, Italy and Spain and spanned both the acute and convalescent phases of COVID-19. The prospective study material was composed of cDNA or gDNA derived from T cells, B-cell-depleted T cells, or PBMCs. Deeply sampled blood TCRbeta repertoires from subjects exposed to, actively infected with, or recovered from COVID-19 were included in the dataset. A freely available public database, intended as a resource for researchers studying the immune response to SARS-CoV-2, is where the repertoires were released. Samples came from the ongoing ImmuneRACE study (first 160 participants) plus 1,254 subjects from 6 global collaborators. Sample metadata almost always included a de-identified subject ID, COVID-19 status, age in years and sex. HLA class I and class II types, where available, came from metadata supplied by the sample provider rather than from assay-based typing.

The germline V end is reduced by 2 bases and the J end by 8 bases; junction bases left unmatched: 20. The CDR1 and CDR2 encoded by the germline V gene are MGHRA and YSYEKL. From the cysteine up to the phenylalanine, the CDR3 has a length of 18 residues. Of all the DNA, just the CDR3 is kept, 54 bases in frame from base 1. Whole blood was collected in K2EDTA tubes by collaborating institutions according to the institutions' own protocols. For TCRbeta analysis, collaborators shipped samples in one of three forms: frozen whole blood, isolated PBMCs, or DNA extracted from either of those sample types. Summary of the overall study and its limitations: Clinical and demographic metadata were provided uncurated, with the amount varying by source and participant.

Input material: peripheral blood. This receptor chain uses TRBV4-1 and TRBJ1-2; 7 bases in between match TRBD1. The receptor was derived from a woman in her seventies with acute or convalescent COVID-19. The DNA sequence follows: TGCGCCAGCAGCCAACCCCGGCCCGGGACAGCACCCTCCAGAGGCTACACCTTC. This sequence encodes CASSQPRPGTAPSRGYTF.